Presented here are 21 T cell receptor beta chains from one specimen sequenced in a study of T cell responses to AZD1222 COVID-19 vaccine. Repertoires were generated with immunoSEQ multiplex PCR, while TCRdb's copy carries only in-frame clones and drops some. The data show fewer than 90,000 clones, about 88% seen once. The sample in question was peripheral blood, obtained on day 0 of AZD1222 vaccination. Receptors were obtained from an adult in good health.

The chain combines TRBV29-1 with TRBJ2-7; 7 nucleotides align to TRBD1. V dropped 6 bases and J dropped 0; count of bases not matched to a gene: 8. This CDR3 region has 14 residues. CDR1 is SQVTM and CDR2 is ANQGSEA in the germline V gene. The DNA of the CDR3 is TGCAGCGTCGCTAAGACAGGGAGCTCCTACGAGCAGTACTTC. It encodes CSVAKTGSSYEQYF.

V is TRBV21-1 and J is TRBJ1-5; the table calls TRBD1, which could not be checked here. TRBV21-1 is noted as a pseudogene. CDR3 length equals 15 residues. CDR3 sequence: CASSKATISNQPQHF. As DNA, the CDR3 is TGTGCCAGCAGCAAAGCCACAATTAGCAATCAGCCCCAGCATTTT.

The chain employs TRBV7-9 and TRBJ2-1, with D unclear. Trimming removed 2 bases at V and 8 bases at J, with 7 bases between. CDR1 is SEHNR, CDR2 FQNEAQ, per germline (reference sequence). CDR3 size: 12 residues. CDR3 bases: TGTGCCAGCAGCTTAAGGGTGGATGAGCAGTTCTTC. It is translated as CASSLRVDEQFF.

V usage is TRBV5-1 and J usage is TRBJ2-6; D possibly matches TRBD1 or TRBD2 (5 bases each). The CDR3 is 18 residues long. Germline assignment: CDR1 SGHRS and CDR2 YFSETQ. Trimming stripped 4 bases from V and 1 base from J, with 18 bases between. CDR3 coding DNA: TGCGCCAGCAGCAGTTCCGGGGCCGTTAGATCTGGGGCCAACGTCCTGACTTTC. Protein: CASSSSGAVRSGANVLTF.

Details on this clone: Other DNA sequences in the sample encode the same CDR3. The chain has TRBV29-1 and TRBJ2-6; D is undetermined. The CDR3 runs to 13 residues. Germline V gene sequence: CDR1 SQVTM, CDR2 ANQGSEA. The germline V and J ends were trimmed by 4 bases and 0 bases, with 4 bases remaining between them. CDR3 bases: TGCAGCGTTGCCGGCTCTGGGGCCAACGTCCTGACTTTC. This codes for CSVAGSGANVLTF. The variable domain in full, with the rest retrieved from reference TRBV29-1 and TRBJ2-6, is SAVISQKPSRDICQRGTSLTIQCQVDSQVTMMFWYRQQPGQSLTLIATANQGSEATYESGFVIDKFPISRPNLTFSTLTVSNMSPEDSSIYLCSVAGSGANVLTFGAGSRLTVL.

This clone was detected only once. V and J are TRBV15 and TRBJ2-3, with D uncertain. Germline loops: CDR1 LNHNV, CDR2 YYDKDF (reference sequence). The CDR3 covers 16 residues. Trimming took 1 base from V and 0 from J, leaving 11 bases between them. The CDR3 is CATSRVIQVSTDTQYF. CDR3 DNA: TGTGCCACCAGCAGAGTAATCCAAGTGAGCACAGATACGCAGTATTTT.

The chain is built from TRBV6-6 and TRBJ2-3; possibly TRBD2 for D (6 bases). V gave up 6 bases and J gave up 0 bases, with 10 bases separating them. The CDR3 consists of 14 residues. Germline V CDR1 and CDR2: MNHNY, SVGAGI (reference sequence). The CDR3 sequence: CASSPTRSTDTQYF. Here the CDR3 DNA reads TGTGCCAGCAGCCCGACTAGAAGCACAGATACGCAGTATTTT.

V usage is TRBV3-1 (or the pseudogene TRBV3-2) and J usage is TRBJ2-1; D is undetermined. With 1 base removed from V and 7 bases from J, the gap between germline ends came to 5 bases. The CDR3 is made up of 12 amino acids. The V gene's germline CDR1 is LGHDT and CDR2 YNNKEL (reference sequence). The CDR3, as DNA: TGTGCCAGCAGCCAAGCTTGGAATGAGCAGTTCTTC. Translating it yields CASSQAWNEQFF.

This clone was detected only once. CDR3 DNA: TGTGCCAGCAGCCCCAGGACGGGAGGTGGTGAAAAACTGTTTTTT. Protein sequence: CASSPRTGGGEKLFF. The chain links TRBV11-2 to TRBJ1-4; no clear D gene. The germline V and J ends were trimmed by 5 bases and 7 bases, with 17 bases remaining between them. CDR3 length: 15 residues. In germline, CDR1 is SGHAT, CDR2 FQNNGV. The variable domain in full, with the rest retrieved from reference TRBV11-2 and TRBJ1-4, is EAGVAQSPRYKIIEKRQSVAFWCNPISGHATLYWYQQILGQGPKLLIQFQNNGVVDDSQLPKDRFSAERLKGVDSTLKIQPAKLEDSAVYLCASSPRTGGGEKLFFGSGTQLSVL.

The rearrangement uses TRBV7-3 and TRBJ2-7; possibly TRBD2 for D (6 bases). The CDR3 runs 13 residues. Germline V gene data show CDR1 as SGHTA and CDR2 as FQGTGA. Trimming left V 4 bases short and J 7 bases short, with 14 bases between. This CDR3 is CASSSPGLEEQYF. The CDR3 region has the DNA TGTGCCAGCAGCTCACCGGGACTGGAGGAGCAGTACTTC.

The chain couples TRBV29-1 to TRBJ1-4, with D possibly TRBD1 on 6 matching bases. This CDR3 spans 15 amino acids. The germline V and J ends were trimmed by 7 bases and 8 bases, with 23 bases remaining between them. Germline V gene sequence: CDR1 SQVTM, CDR2 ANQGSEA. The CDR3 reads CSARYGTGSQEKLFF. In nucleotides, the CDR3 is TGCAGCGCACGATACGGAACAGGGTCACAGGAAAAACTGTTTTTT.

A few counts support this clone. This CDR3 reads CASSQRGSYNSPLHF. CDR3 in DNA: TGTGCCAGCAGCCAAAGAGGGTCCTATAATTCACCCCTCCACTTT. The V and J genes are TRBV3-1 (or the pseudogene TRBV3-2) and TRBJ1-6, with D hard to call. Looked up from germline, CDR1 is LGHDT and CDR2 is YNNKEL (reference sequence). CDR3 size: 15 residues. Trimming stripped 2 bases from V and 1 base from J, with 6 bases between.

CDR3 nucleotides: TGTGCCAGCAGTTACTCTCAAGGAAACACTGAAGCTTTCTTT. It specifies CASSYSQGNTEAFF. V is TRBV6-5 and J is TRBJ1-1; D call uncertain. From germline, CDR1 is MNHEY and CDR2 SVGAGI. This CDR3 is built from 14 residues. Trimming pared 0 bases from V and 2 bases from J, leaving 7 bases between.

V and J are TRBV10-1 and TRBJ1-6; D gene unclear. The CDR3 spans 14 residues. Germline CDR1 reads WNHNN; CDR2 reads SYGVQD (reference sequence). Trimming stripped 4 bases from V and 5 bases from J, with 9 bases between. CDR3 protein: CASSGGSNNSPLHF. The CDR3 DNA reads as TGCGCCAGCAGTGGGGGATCCAATAATTCACCCCTCCACTTT.

The chain recombines TRBV7-9 with TRBJ2-3; no definite D call. V was shortened by 5 bases and J by 1 base, with 10 bases between the two germline ends. The CDR3 covers 14 residues. Germline CDR1 reads SEHNR; CDR2 reads FQNEAQ (reference sequence). In DNA form, the CDR3 reads TGTGCCAGCAGCAAGAGAGCAGGCACAGATACGCAGTATTTT. Protein: CASSKRAGTDTQYF.

This clone was observed once. The gene calls are TRBV6-4 and TRBJ2-3; D is tentatively TRBD1 or TRBD2 (6 bases each). CDR1 is MRHNA and CDR2 is SNTAGT in the germline V gene. Between the trimmed V and J ends, which lost 3 bases and 2 bases, there was a span of 15 bases. This CDR3 region has 16 residues. CDR3 protein: CASSDEGGHSTDTQYF. The CDR3 DNA is TGTGCCAGCAGTGATGAGGGGGGACACTCCACAGATACGCAGTATTTT.

Only a few counts were recorded for this clone. V usage is TRBV7-9 and J usage is TRBJ1-1; TRBD1 might be the D (5 bases). Trimming left V 5 bases short and J 8 bases short, with 27 bases between. CDR1 and CDR2 (germline): SEHNR, FQNEAQ (reference sequence). The CDR3 consists of 17 residues. For the CDR3, the DNA is TGTGCCAGCAGCCCTACAGATTTCCTGGACGTTCGGGACGAAGCTTTCTTT. Translating it yields CASSPTDFLDVRDEAFF.

The chain combines TRBV6-4 with TRBJ2-2; the D is unclear. Germline V gene data show CDR1 as MRHNA and CDR2 as SNTAGT. The CDR3 runs 12 residues. V lost 6 bases and J lost 4, with 6 bases in between. The CDR3 bases are TGTGCCAGCAGACGACGCACCGGGGAGCTGTTTTTT. This translates into CASRRRTGELFF.

This chain joins TRBV10-3 and TRBJ1-1, with unresolved D. This CDR3 contains 13 residues. V was trimmed by 0 bases and J by 5 bases, leaving 7 bases between them. Germline V gene lookup returns CDR1 ENHRY and CDR2 SYGVKD. CDR3 DNA sequence: TGTGCCATCAGTGAGTCGGCTGGGACTGAAGCTTTCTTT. This sequence encodes CAISESAGTEAFF.

The chain uses TRBV19 and TRBJ1-1; TRBD1 might be the D (6 bases). This CDR3 has 15 amino acids. The germline gives CDR1 LNHDA, CDR2 SQIVND (reference sequence). V dropped 5 bases and J dropped 1 base, with 14 bases sitting between them. CDR3 sequence reads: CASSQGLGRNTEAFF. The CDR3 DNA is TGTGCCAGTAGTCAGGGGCTGGGACGGAACACTGAAGCTTTCTTT.

V and J are TRBV19 and TRBJ2-7, with 9 bases matching TRBD1. The CDR3 covers 15 residues. Germline lookup yields CDR1 LNHDA and CDR2 SQIVND (reference sequence). With 6 bases clipped from V and 2 bases from J, the junction kept 8 bases outside the gene matches. The CDR3, as DNA: TGTGCCAGTAGCGCCGGGACAGGGCTGACCTACGAGCAGTACTTC. It yields the protein CASSAGTGLTYEQYF.